Sequencing of this T cell receptor beta chain was carried out in a study of monozygotic twins with inflammatory bowel disease. Looked up from germline, CDR1 is MNHNS and CDR2 is SASEGT. The CDR3 length is 17 residues. Details on this clonotype: The antigen is undetermined.

TCRdb reprocessed the 5' RACE reads, with one entry per CDR3 protein and no DNA. The repertoire shows approximately 150,000 distinct CDR3 sequences; the top ten hold approximately 2.5%. General study findings and limits: Clonotypes shared with others were fewer in IBD patients than in healthy twins, especially with disease activity. Data gave no support to a single strong signal or clonotype associated with IBD.

V gene TRBV6-1 combines with J gene TRBJ1-2. The TCR originated in a human donor with ulcerative colitis or Crohn's disease, or a healthy co-twin of an affected twin (not recorded which). The sample taken for sequencing was blood. The CDR3 loop reads CASSRLGTGAKGYGYTF.